The rows below give T cell receptor beta chains drawn from one sample of a study of control samples from healthy donors and cancer patients. The assay was immunoSEQ multiplex PCR, and TCRdb's table has in-frame clones only and misses some. The sample lists approximately 79,000 clones; roughly 90% were seen once. The specimen sequenced was blood. All receptors come from a man in his forties or fifties in good health. The CDR3 runs from the conserved cysteine through the conserved F or W. A D gene is named only where the DNA matches it firmly. Not every row has a clone size; where given, it reads once, few, many or a size class.

j_call,cdr3_length,clone_size,d_call,v_call,cdr3_aa,cdr3_nt
TRBJ2-1,12,NA,NA,TRBV4-1,CASSQDPGEQFF,TGCGCCAGCAGCCAAGATCCCGGTGAGCAGTTCTTC
TRBJ2-1,14,NA,TRBD1,TRBV6-4,CASSEDRTYNEQFF,TGTGCCAGCAGTGAGGACAGGACTTACAATGAGCAGTTCTTC
TRBJ2-1,15,NA,TRBD2,TRBV6-5,CASSYSGGAPNEQFF,TGTGCCAGCAGTTACAGCGGGGGGGCCCCCAATGAGCAGTTCTTC
TRBJ2-7,14,NA,NA,TRBV6-5,CASSLTGSSYEQYF,TGTGCCAGCAGTTTAACAGGGAGCTCCTACGAGCAGTACTTC
TRBJ1-5,13,NA,NA,TRBV10-3,CAISESSNQPQHF,TGTGCCATCAGTGAGTCTAGCAATCAGCCCCAGCATTTT
TRBJ2-7,17,NA,NA,TRBV9,CASSVGGLDAWSYEQYF,TGTGCCAGCAGCGTAGGGGGTCTGGACGCTTGGTCCTACGAGCAGTACTTC
TRBJ1-2,17,NA,TRBD1,TRBV3-1/TRBV3-2,CASSQGALSGTGHGYTF,TGTGCCAGCAGCCAGGGCGCTTTGAGCGGGACAGGGCATGGCTACACCTTC
TRBJ1-5,15,NA,NA,TRBV6-4,CASSAFPGRNQPQHF,TGTGCCAGCAGTGCGTTCCCAGGCAGAAATCAGCCCCAGCATTTT
TRBJ1-1,14,NA,TRBD1,TRBV4-2,CASSRNRGVAEAFF,TGTGCCAGCAGCCGGAACAGGGGTGTCGCTGAAGCTTTCTTT
TRBJ2-7,15,NA,NA,TRBV14,CASSQVGQSSYEQYF,TGTGCCAGCAGCCAGGTCGGACAGAGCTCCTACGAGCAGTACTTC
TRBJ1-1,11,NA,NA,TRBV19,CASNWGSEAFF,TGTGCCAGTAATTGGGGGAGTGAAGCTTTCTTT
TRBJ1-2,15,NA,TRBD1,TRBV29-1,CSVEDLGQGSYGYTF,TGCAGCGTTGAAGATCTTGGACAGGGAAGCTATGGCTACACCTTC
TRBJ1-1,12,NA,NA,TRBV30,CAWTRRNTEAFF,TGTGCCTGGACTAGAAGGAACACTGAAGCTTTCTTT
TRBJ2-7,14,NA,TRBD2,TRBV5-1,CASSPSGGSYEQYF,TGCGCCAGCAGCCCTAGCGGGGGGTCCTACGAGCAGTACTTC
TRBJ2-6,15,NA,NA,TRBV6-6,CASSYSRSGANVLTF,TGTGCCAGCAGTTACTCACGGTCTGGGGCCAACGTCCTGACTTTC
TRBJ1-2,13,NA,NA,TRBV6-5,CASSPSPDGPYTF,TGTGCCAGCAGTCCATCTCCCGACGGACCTTACACCTTC
TRBJ1-3,16,NA,NA,TRBV7-2,CASSSGGLLSGNTIYF,TGTGCCAGCAGCTCGGGCGGGTTACTCTCTGGAAACACCATATATTTT
TRBJ1-2,15,once,TRBD1,TRBV6-2/TRBV6-3,CASGPRDRFYYGYTF,TGTGCCAGCGGCCCCCGGGACAGGTTTTACTATGGCTACACCTTC
TRBJ1-3,15,NA,TRBD1,TRBV6-5,CASITGGKRGNTIYF,TGTGCCAGCATAACAGGGGGCAAGCGGGGAAACACCATATATTTT
TRBJ1-6,16,NA,NA,TRBV5-1,CASSLALGRGDSPLHF,TGCGCCAGCAGCTTGGCTTTGGGAAGAGGAGATTCACCCCTCCACTTT
TRBJ1-1,13,NA,NA,TRBV7-3,CASSLTTNTEAFF,TGTGCCAGCAGCCTAACAACAAACACTGAAGCTTTCTTT
TRBJ1-1,13,NA,NA,TRBV11-2,CASSLAMGLEAFF,TGTGCCAGCAGCTTAGCCATGGGATTAGAAGCTTTCTTT
TRBJ1-4,15,NA,TRBD1,TRBV7-2,CASSVVTGPSEKLFF,TGTGCCAGCAGCGTAGTGACAGGGCCGTCCGAAAAACTGTTTTTT
TRBJ2-3,14,NA,NA,TRBV5-1,CASSLGDFTDTQYF,TGCGCCAGCAGCTTGGGCGATTTCACAGATACGCAGTATTTT
TRBJ1-2,13,NA,TRBD1,TRBV20-1,CSASADRVYGYTF,TGCAGTGCTAGTGCGGACAGGGTGTACGGCTACACCTTC
TRBJ2-1,14,NA,TRBD2,TRBV2,CATSPGLAGNEQFF,TGTGCCACTTCCCCGGGACTAGCGGGGAACGAGCAGTTCTTC
TRBJ1-1,15,NA,NA,TRBV6-5,CASGIRTTSSTEAFF,TGTGCCAGCGGGATTAGGACAACCAGTAGCACTGAAGCTTTCTTT
TRBJ2-1,16,NA,TRBD1,TRBV9,CASSSPGGVSYNEQFF,TGTGCCAGCAGCTCCCCAGGGGGCGTCTCCTACAATGAGCAGTTCTTC
TRBJ2-4,13,few,NA,TRBV29-1,CSVEVTVGNIQYF,TGCAGCGTTGAAGTCACAGTAGGAAACATTCAGTACTTC
TRBJ1-5,15,NA,NA,TRBV4-1,CASSQTGTPPEPQHF,TGCGCCAGCAGCCAAACCGGGACACCCCCTGAGCCCCAGCATTTT
TRBJ2-3,17,once,NA,TRBV5-4,CASSNTAGTKRGDTQYF,TGTGCCAGCAGCAATACTGCCGGGACGAAGAGGGGAGATACGCAGTATTTT
TRBJ1-4,14,NA,TRBD1,TRBV25-1,CASSEDRGWEKLFF,TGTGCCAGCAGTGAAGACAGGGGGTGGGAAAAACTGTTTTTT
TRBJ1-1,13,NA,NA,TRBV5-1,CASRRGKNTEAFF,TGCGCCAGCAGACGGGGGAAGAACACTGAAGCTTTCTTT
TRBJ1-2,12,NA,NA,TRBV6-5,CASRGLQYGYTF,TGTGCCAGCAGGGGGTTACAGTATGGCTACACCTTC
TRBJ2-7,15,NA,TRBD2,TRBV3-1/TRBV3-2,CASSGRSSGEYEQYF,TGTGCCAGCAGCGGCCGTTCTAGCGGGGAGTACGAGCAGTACTTC
TRBJ1-1,11,once,NA,TRBV21-1,CASSNQTEAFF,TGTGCCAGCAGCAATCAGACTGAAGCTTTCTTT
TRBJ1-3,14,few,NA,TRBV2,CASSATGAGNTIYF,TGTGCCAGCAGTGCGACAGGAGCTGGAAACACCATATATTTT
TRBJ2-7,15,NA,TRBD1,TRBV5-4,CASSLETGGYYEQYF,TGTGCCAGCAGCTTGGAAACAGGGGGCTACTACGAGCAGTACTTC
TRBJ2-7,10,NA,NA,TRBV2,CASKSYEQYF,TGTGCCAGCAAGTCCTACGAGCAGTACTTC
TRBJ2-1,13,NA,TRBD1,TRBV29-1,CSVDTGGYNEQFF,TGCAGCGTTGACACAGGGGGCTACAATGAGCAGTTCTTC
TRBJ2-3,16,NA,NA,TRBV5-1,CASSPGGGGLTDTQYF,TGCGCCAGCAGCCCCGGCGGTGGTGGTCTTACAGATACGCAGTATTTT
TRBJ1-5,15,NA,NA,TRBV15,CATSSGGGPNQPQHF,TGTGCCACCAGCTCCGGGGGGGGGCCCAATCAGCCCCAGCATTTT
TRBJ2-3,14,NA,TRBD1,TRBV18,CASSPDRGADTQYF,TGTGCCAGCTCACCGGACAGGGGCGCAGATACGCAGTATTTT
TRBJ2-7,16,NA,NA,TRBV3-1/TRBV3-2,CASSQEGLWSSYEQYF,TGTGCCAGCAGCCAAGAAGGTCTGTGGAGCTCCTACGAGCAGTACTTC
TRBJ2-5,14,NA,TRBD1,TRBV7-2,CASSSPGQGGTQYF,TGTGCCAGCAGCTCACCGGGACAGGGTGGGACCCAGTACTTC
TRBJ2-7,14,NA,NA,TRBV11-3,CASSLGGRTYEQYF,TGTGCCAGCAGCTTAGGCGGCCGAACCTACGAGCAGTACTTC
TRBJ1-1,14,NA,NA,TRBV6-4,CASRVRGRNTEAFF,TGTGCCAGCAGGGTACGCGGCAGGAACACTGAAGCTTTCTTT
TRBJ2-7,14,NA,TRBD1,TRBV5-1,CASSSGQGADEQYF,TGCGCCAGCAGCTCGGGACAGGGGGCGGACGAGCAGTACTTC
TRBJ1-1,14,NA,NA,TRBV11-2,CASSLGAGTTEAFF,TGTGCCAGCAGCTTAGGTGCCGGGACCACTGAAGCTTTCTTT
TRBJ2-3,14,NA,TRBD1,TRBV5-1,CASSWTGRTDTQYF,TGCGCCAGCAGCTGGACAGGGCGGACAGATACGCAGTATTTT
TRBJ1-4,15,few,TRBD1,TRBV7-9,CASSSPQGVGEKLFF,TGTGCCAGCAGCTCCCCACAGGGGGTGGGAGAAAAACTGTTTTTT
TRBJ1-2,16,NA,NA,TRBV15,CATSRASGNGPRGYTF,TGTGCCACCAGCAGAGCCTCAGGGAATGGACCCCGGGGCTACACCTTC
TRBJ2-2,13,NA,NA,TRBV2,CASRAEYTGELFF,TGTGCCAGCAGGGCCGAGTACACCGGGGAGCTGTTTTTT
TRBJ2-7,14,NA,TRBD1,TRBV7-8,CASSPDRGAYEQYF,TGTGCCAGCAGCCCGGACAGGGGGGCCTACGAGCAGTACTTC
TRBJ1-2,21,once,NA,TRBV6-1,CASSEDTFTPGAGTSRGGYTF,TGTGCCAGCAGTGAAGATACATTCACCCCGGGAGCCGGGACTTCAAGGGGTGGCTACACCTTC
TRBJ2-2,16,NA,NA,TRBV5-1,CASSLGRGGDTGELFF,TGCGCCAGCAGCTTGGGCAGGGGTGGTGACACCGGGGAGCTGTTTTTT
TRBJ2-2,18,NA,TRBD2,TRBV5-1,CASSPEPPRGGRTGELFF,TGCGCCAGCAGCCCGGAACCACCGCGGGGGGGCCGCACCGGGGAGCTGTTTTTT
TRBJ2-5,14,few,TRBD1,TRBV6-6,CASSFTGEHETQYF,TGTGCCAGCAGTTTTACAGGGGAACACGAGACCCAGTACTTC
TRBJ1-6,16,NA,NA,TRBV7-2,CASSPAGGVTDSPLHF,TGTGCCAGCAGCCCCGCGGGAGGGGTTACGGATTCACCCCTCCACTTT
TRBJ2-7,14,few,NA,TRBV6-6,CASSPRDSTYEQYF,TGTGCCAGCAGTCCCCGGGACTCGACCTACGAGCAGTACTTC